This TCR beta chain came from a study of Graves' ophthalmopathy and Graves' hyperthyroidism. Broader study findings: The blood repertoire also included most expanded thyroid clonotypes above 0.001 frequency. The study's model predicted ophthalmopathy progression at about 64% sensitivity and 72% to 85% specificity.

This clonotype was seen at least ten times. As yet, its antigen is unknown. With 1 base removed from V and 1 base from J, the gap between germline ends came to 20 bases. The CDR3 spans 20 residues. CDR1 SGHTA and CDR2 FQGNSA come from the germline V gene. Amplification of TCR beta CDR3 regions used RNA transcripts. HTBI primers were employed in first-round RT-PCR, then a second-round multiplex PCR followed. TCRdb itself ran the multiplex PCR reads through MiXCR, one entry per CDR3 protein. The profile shows around 600,000 distinct CDR3 sequences, 35% to 45% of them singletons. Disease in donors with ophthalmopathy had moderate-to-severe activity, CAS ≥3, NOSPECS ≥4 and under 3 months' duration.

This chain uses TRBV7-2 with TRBJ2-6, with a possible D match to TRBD2 (5 bases). The TCR sequence derives from an adult man with Graves' ophthalmopathy. Sample: peripheral blood. CDR3 sequence: CASSLERTWTLISGANVLTF. The CDR3 DNA sequence: TGTGCCAGCAGCTTAGAACGGACGTGGACTCTAATATCTGGGGCCAACGTCCTGACTTTC. Filled out from reference TRBV7-2 and TRBJ2-6, the complete variable domain reads GAGVSQSPSNKVTEKGKDVELRCDPISGHTALYWYRQSLGQGLEFLIYFQGNSAPDKSGLPSDRFSAERTGGSVSTLTIQRTQQEDSAVYLCASSLERTWTLISGANVLTFGAGSRLTVL.